This passage covers 10 T cell receptor beta chains from one sample sequenced in a study of T cell clones after liver transplantation. Sequenced by immunoSEQ multiplex PCR; TCRdb stores in-frame clones only, minus some. The sample holds some 11,000 clones, roughly four fifths seen once. Sequencing was performed on CD8+ T cells from blood, taken at the 22-month timepoint. The receptors come from a human patient who received a liver transplant. Some T cells may possibly be graft donor cells.

This clone was seen only a few times. The CDR3 sequence is CASSRTGQNEQFF. As DNA, the CDR3 is TGTGCCAGTAGTAGGACAGGACAGAATGAGCAGTTCTTC. This rearrangement joins TRBV19 to TRBJ2-1; 7 nucleotides line up with TRBD1. The CDR3 covers 13 residues. Looked up from germline, CDR1 is LNHDA and CDR2 is SQIVND (reference sequence). Trimming cost V 4 bases and J 7 bases; bases outside gene matches: 4.

CDR3 sequence: CASSFGTGVEQYF. The CDR3 region has the DNA TGTGCCAGCAGCTTCGGGACAGGGGTCGAGCAGTACTTC. The genes are TRBV7-3 and TRBJ2-7; the match to TRBD1 covers 10 bases. This CDR3 is built from 13 residues. The trim removed 3 bases at V and 6 bases at J, leaving 2 bases unmatched. CDR1 SGHTA and CDR2 FQGTGA come from the germline V gene.

The rearrangement links TRBV11-2 to TRBJ2-3; D remains unclear. V was shortened by 2 bases and J by 0 bases, with 12 bases between the two germline ends. CDR1 is SGHAT and CDR2 is FQNNGV in the germline V gene. This CDR3 has 16 amino acids. Here the CDR3 DNA reads TGTGCCAGCAGCTTAAAGGCCAGATCTAGCACAGATACGCAGTATTTT. This codes for CASSLKARSSTDTQYF.

J is TRBJ1-5 and V is TRBV6-1; a weak D match, TRBD1 (6 bases). Per the germline V gene, CDR1 is MNHNS and CDR2 is SASEGT. V was pared by 6 bases and J by 0 bases, with 12 bases between. The CDR3 consists of 15 residues. As DNA, the CDR3 is TGTGCCAGCAGGATCTCAGGGGATAGCAATCAGCCCCAGCATTTT. This translates into CASRISGDSNQPQHF.

The rearrangement joins TRBV11-2 to TRBJ2-1; 8 bases are shared with TRBD1. The length of the CDR3 is 18 residues. With 4 bases clipped from V and 6 bases from J, the junction kept 17 bases outside the gene matches. The germline V gene has CDR1 SGHAT and CDR2 FQNNGV. CDR3 coding DNA: TGTGCCAGCAGCTCCCCGCCGGGGACCGGGACAGGTTCCAATGAGCAGTTCTTC. It codes for CASSSPPGTGTGSNEQFF. Combining the CDR3 with reference TRBV11-2 and TRBJ2-1 gives the whole variable domain EAGVAQSPRYKIIEKRQSVAFWCNPISGHATLYWYQQILGQGPKLLIQFQNNGVVDDSQLPKDRFSAERLKGVDSTLKIQPAKLEDSAVYLCASSSPPGTGTGSNEQFFGPGTRLTVL.

The DNA for the CDR3 is TGTGCCAGCAGTTCCTCTAGCACAGATACGCAGTATTTT. Amino acid sequence: CASSSSSTDTQYF. The V and J genes are TRBV13 and TRBJ2-3; D is ambiguous. Trimming cost V 6 bases and J 0 bases, with 7 bases left between them. This CDR3 contains 13 residues. The V gene's germline CDR1 is PRHDT and CDR2 FYEKMQ (reference sequence).

This clone has only one observation. The chain carries TRBV9 and TRBJ1-5, with TRBD1 as a possible D gene (6 bases). Germline assignment: CDR1 SGDLS and CDR2 YYNGEE. V lost 5 bases to trimming and J lost 2 bases, with 11 bases between them. This CDR3 has 14 amino acids. The CDR3 nucleotides are TGTGCCAGCAGTCATTCAGGGGGCAATCAGCCCCAGCATTTT. Residues: CASSHSGGNQPQHF.

The rearrangement joins TRBV6-6 to TRBJ2-7, with 7 bases matching TRBD1. In germline, CDR1 is MNHNY, CDR2 SVGAGI (reference sequence). With V trimmed by 6 bases and J by 4 bases, 9 bases remained unmatched. This CDR3 has 14 amino acids. The CDR3 DNA reads as TGTGCCAGCAGCAACGACAGGGCAGGATACGAGCAGTACTTC. Translation gives CASSNDRAGYEQYF.

This chain joins TRBV6-9 and TRBJ2-6; D not certain. V lost 5 bases to trimming and J lost 5 bases, with 25 bases between them. The germline CDR1 and CDR2 sequences are MNHGY and SVAAGI. This CDR3 has 19 residues. CDR3 protein: CASSRHTPLRQSRANVLTF. CDR3 nucleotides: TGTGCCAGCAGTAGGCATACGCCTTTACGACAAAGTCGGGCCAACGTCCTGACTTTC.

This clone was seen more than once but under ten times. An end of the junction differs from the germline gene, which may be a read error. CDR3 sequence (DNA): TGTGCCAGCAGTCAACCGGGACAGGCCCCTTGCTTC. Translation gives CASSQPGQAPCF. The V and J genes are TRBV6-5 and TRBJ2-7; 8 nucleotides align to TRBD1. Per germline, CDR1 MNHEY and CDR2 SVGAGI. CDR3 length: 12 amino acids.